This TCR beta chain was captured by sequencing in a study of read filtering for tumor transcriptome and immune sequencing (dated by TCRdb to about 2020). With regard to the full study: The cohort had around 18 male and 14 female patients with a mean age of around 66 years, ranging from about 40 to 85. After DNase treatment, whole-transcriptome libraries were prepared with the TruSeq RNA Access Library Prep Kit. As a main aim, a read-filtering strategy for immune repertoire data was addressed, with the specific question being whether clonotypes supported by a single read should be removed. By revised international staging, eight or nine patients were R-ISS I, 16 were R-ISS II and roughly seven were R-ISS III. TCR-region mapped reads per sample ranged from about 3.5 to 11 million with IR-seq versus only about 80 to 1,300 with RNA-seq. TCR repertoires obtained by targeted immune repertoire sequencing and by bulk whole-transcriptome sequencing performed on the same bone marrow samples were compared.

Between the V and J ends, shortened by 3 bases and 4 bases respectively, the junction contains 12 bases. Looking up the germline V gene yields CDR1 MDHEN and CDR2 SYDVKM. CDR3 length: 14 amino acids, cysteine to phenylalanine. The kept DNA is CDR3 alone, 42 bases in frame from the first base. Every patient had bone marrow sampled at the time of active disease. Ficoll-Hypaque density gradient centrifugation was used to isolate bone marrow mononuclear cells. Myeloma plasma cells were removed and CD138-negative cells were obtained by negative selection following labeling with CD138 magnetic microbeads on a MACS separator. The purity of the isolated cells was checked by flow cytometry with CD138 antibodies on an Attune NxT. TRIzol reagent was used to extract total RNA, and a NanoDrop spectrophotometer was used to quantify the extracted RNA. For each patient, the CD138-negative bone marrow sample underwent paired RNA-seq and IR-seq.

The paper's findings and limits, for the study overall: When single-read clonotypes were removed, the proportions of shared clonotypes in IR-seq and RNA-seq correlated more strongly. In IR-seq, 80% to 85% of clonotypes but about 3.5% of total reads were represented by single-read clonotypes, whereas in RNA-seq, 74.6% of clonotypes and almost 45% of reads were represented by single-read clonotypes. Rather than purified T cells, the sorted CD138-negative fraction was a mixed bone marrow immune population. Clonotypes were captured by IR-seq at much higher depth and more reliably than by RNA-seq, and smaller IR-seq throughput was sufficient for identification of most shared clonotypes.

This clonotype was seen many times. What this receptor recognizes is not known. Per-base quality was not reported, and no clone a single base away is much larger than it. TCR libraries were constructed from roughly 360 ng RNA using the Immunoverse kit, and molecular barcoded adaptors covering alpha/delta and beta/gamma chains were employed. TCR library preparation used the same RNA that went into transcriptome sequencing. Sequencing of the TCR libraries was done on an Illumina HiSeq 4000 with 2 x 150 cycles. Turning to the authors' computational methods: TCR reads were aligned to human V, D, J and C references and assembled into CDR3 clonotypes with MiXCR, including quality filtering and error correction. The tcR package in R was used to analyze clonotype counts and gene usage diversity. For inspection of raw mapping reads, RNA-seq reads were mapped by STAR aligner version 2.5.3a onto GRCh37 of the human genome. IR-seq fastq files were randomly downsampled with Seqtk 1.3 to test the effect of sequencing depth on detected clonotypes. Using fastp trimming at Q25 and MiXCR clonotype assembly, TCRdb reanalyzed the public sequencing data and kept in-frame beta chains. Rows with one shared CDR3 protein collapse into an entry with the most common genes and DNA. What appears here as the V and J calls and clone size reflects TCRdb's work, not the paper's. This sample gives about 40,000 distinct CDR3 sequences in total; roughly an eighth of them show up just once. The ten largest make up 25% to 30% of the sample.

This TCR was recovered from a donor at least 40 years old with multiple myeloma. The specimen sequenced was a population of CD138-negative cells sorted from bone marrow. The cell subset or site tag for this specimen amounts to: bone marrow mononuclear cells depleted of CD138+ plasma/myeloma cells by negative magnetic selection. This chain joins TRBV28 to TRBJ1-1; the D gene cannot be named for sure. The CDR3 in this case is CASSFRGIGTEAFF. The nucleotide sequence is TGTGCCAGCAGTTTTCGAGGGATAGGCACTGAAGCTTTCTTT.